This section outlines one T cell receptor (beta chain) sequence together with its context. For genomic DNA, unsorted samples relied on approximately 81 million PBMCs. This entry comes from a study of shared clonotypes between healthy human individuals. This CDR3 has 12 residues. Germline lookup yields CDR1 WSHSY and CDR2 SAAADI. The ends were cut back, 4 bases at V and 9 bases at J, with 9 bases in the middle. Per the original methods: ImmunoSEQ junction-only sequences lacked quality scores, so their filtering differed. The table came from immunoSEQ multiplex PCR; TCRdb's copy has only in-frame clones and leaves some out. That table is the source of V, J and clone size, and D and trimming were worked out from the DNA. The table includes hundreds of thousands of clones, around 78% detected once.

Material for sequencing was PBMCs. The chain uses TRBV10-2 and TRBJ2-2; possible D gene TRBD2, 5 bases. The sequence derives from a woman aged 40 to 50 in good health. Some clones in this sample may be carry-over from other donors' samples. CDR3 sequence reads: CASSGEKWELFF. CDR3 coding DNA: TGCGCCAGCAGTGGGGAGAAGTGGGAGCTGTTTTTT.